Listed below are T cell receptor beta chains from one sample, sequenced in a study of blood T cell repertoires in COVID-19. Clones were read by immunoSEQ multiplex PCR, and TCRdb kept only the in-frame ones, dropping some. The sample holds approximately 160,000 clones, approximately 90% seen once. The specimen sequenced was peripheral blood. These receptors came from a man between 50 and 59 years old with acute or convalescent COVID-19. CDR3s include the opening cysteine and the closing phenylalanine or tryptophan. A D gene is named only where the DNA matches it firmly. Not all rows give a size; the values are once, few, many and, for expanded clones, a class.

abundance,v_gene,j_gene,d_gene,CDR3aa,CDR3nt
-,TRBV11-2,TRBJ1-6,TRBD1,CASTLSTGSHSPLHF,TGTGCCAGCACCCTATCGACAGGGTCCCATTCACCCCTCCACTTT
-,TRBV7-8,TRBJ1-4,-,CASSPARVTNEKLFF,TGTGCCAGCAGTCCAGCCAGGGTAACTAATGAAAAACTGTTTTTT
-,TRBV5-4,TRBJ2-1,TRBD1,CASSPGQDVYNEQFF,TGTGCCAGCAGCCCGGGACAGGACGTTTACAATGAGCAGTTCTTC
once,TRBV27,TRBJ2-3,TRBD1,CASSLWTDRAQYF,TGTGCCAGCAGTTTATGGACGGACAGGGCGCAGTATTTT
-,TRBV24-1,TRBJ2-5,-,CGQYTSARYQETQYF,TGCGGACAATACACTTCTGCTAGGTACCAAGAGACCCAGTACTTC
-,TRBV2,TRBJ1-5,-,CASSGAQGLRNQPQHF,TGTGCCAGCAGTGGAGCGCAGGGTTTGCGCAATCAGCCCCAGCATTTT
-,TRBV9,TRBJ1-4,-,CASSVAGANEKLFF,TGTGCCAGCAGCGTGGCGGGAGCTAATGAAAAACTGTTTTTT
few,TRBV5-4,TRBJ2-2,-,CASKREAGAGELFF,TGTGCCAGCAAGAGGGAGGCTGGCGCCGGGGAGCTGTTTTTT
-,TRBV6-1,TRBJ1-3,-,CASSDWQGKSGNTIYF,TGTGCCAGCAGTGACTGGCAGGGGAAGTCTGGAAACACCATATATTTT
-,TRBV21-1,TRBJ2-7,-,CASSKRETDKNVYEQYF,TGTGCCAGCAGCAAACGGGAGACAGATAAAAACGTCTACGAGCAGTACTTC
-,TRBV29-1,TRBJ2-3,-,CSVNDSPIFEDTQYF,TGCAGCGTCAACGACAGCCCAATATTCGAAGATACGCAGTATTTT
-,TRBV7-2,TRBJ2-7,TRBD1,CASSSVGAGGYEQYF,TGTGCCAGCAGCTCCGTCGGGGCAGGGGGCTACGAGCAGTACTTC